These 10 T cell receptor beta chains share one sample of origin, sequenced in a study of CD8 T cells in ankylosing spondylitis. TCRdb passed the 5' RACE reads through MiXCR, listing each CDR3 protein once. This sample has 250,000 or so distinct CDR3 sequences, with about 10% found just once. Sequencing input: blood, either unsorted or a sorted T cell fraction (not recorded which). The source is a male donor with ankylosing spondylitis or in good health (not recorded which).

This clonotype occurred many times. V and J are TRBV11-2 and TRBJ2-1, with 9 positions matching TRBD2. Trimming removed 3 bases from V and 8 bases from J; junction bases left unmatched: 8. The CDR3 length is 15 residues. Per the germline V gene, CDR1 is SGHAT and CDR2 is FQNNGV. CDR3: CASSFIGGRVDEQFF. CDR3 in DNA: TGTGCCAGCAGCTTTATAGGCGGGAGGGTCGATGAGCAGTTCTTC. The full variable domain, with the rest looked up from reference TRBV11-2 and TRBJ2-1, is EAGVAQSPRYKIIEKRQSVAFWCNPISGHATLYWYQQILGQGPKLLIQFQNNGVVDDSQLPKDRFSAERLKGVDSTLKIQPAKLEDSAVYLCASSFIGGRVDEQFFGPGTRLTVL.

This clonotype was observed at least ten times. The V and J genes are TRBV25-1 and TRBJ2-3, with 12 bases fitting TRBD2. CDR3 size: 16 residues. Germline assignment: CDR1 MGHDK and CDR2 SYGVNS. The ends lost 5 bases at V and 4 bases at J; junction bases unmatched: 7. CDR3 nucleotide sequence: TGTGCCAGCAGTCCCGACCCTAGCGGGAGGGCAGATACGCAGTATTTT. It translates to CASSPDPSGRADTQYF.

Ten or more counts support this clonotype. This rearrangement joins TRBV11-1 to TRBJ2-1; D gene uncertain. With 5 bases removed from V and 0 bases from J, the gap between germline ends came to 8 bases. The CDR3 loop spans 14 amino acids. CDR1 and CDR2 (germline): SGHAT, FQDESV (reference sequence). The CDR3 protein is CASSPPISYNEQFF. Written as DNA, the CDR3 is TGTGCCAGCAGCCCCCCGATCTCCTACAATGAGCAGTTCTTC. The variable domain in full, completed from reference TRBV11-1 and TRBJ2-1, reads EAEVAQSPRYKITEKSQAVAFWCDPISGHATLYWYRQILGQGPELLVQFQDESVVDDSQLPKDRFSAERLKGVDSTLKIQPAELGDSAMYLCASSPPISYNEQFFGPGTRLTVL.

The table lists this clonotype with many counts. This sequence joins TRBV15 and TRBJ2-6; no reliable D call. V was clipped by 0 bases and J by 3 bases, with 3 bases between them. The germline gives CDR1 LNHNV, CDR2 YYDKDF (reference sequence). The CDR3 sequence is 14 residues long. The CDR3 here is CATSRDRGANVLTF. CDR3 coding DNA: TGTGCCACCAGCAGAGATCGTGGGGCCAACGTCCTGACTTTC.

This clonotype has at least ten counts. This chain connects TRBV30 to TRBJ1-2, with 7 bases lining up with TRBD1. The CDR3 totals 13 residues. Trimming took 2 bases from V and 8 from J; bases not matched to a gene: 8. Germline CDR1 and CDR2: GTSNPN and SVGIG (reference sequence). The CDR3 DNA reads TGTGCCTGGAGTTTACAGGGGATTGAAGGCTACACCTTC. It is translated as CAWSLQGIEGYTF. The variable domain in full, with the rest retrieved from reference TRBV30 and TRBJ1-2, is SQTIHQWPATLVQPVGSPLSLECTVEGTSNPNLYWYRQAAGRGLQLLFYSVGIGQISSEVPQNLSASRPQDRQFILSSKKLLLSDSGFYLCAWSLQGIEGYTFGSGTRLTVV.

The chain uses TRBV10-3 and TRBJ2-7; D could derive from TRBD1 or TRBD2 (5 bases each). Germline V gene lookup returns CDR1 ENHRY and CDR2 SYGVKD. The CDR3 consists of 12 residues. Trimming removed 11 bases from V and 3 bases from J, with 14 bases in between. CDR3 sequence: CAVGTHSYEQYF. The CDR3 nucleotides read TGTGCCGTGGGGACGCATAGCTACGAGCAGTACTTC.

This clonotype was seen at least ten times. The CDR3: CASSHRTGRGDGYTF. In DNA, the CDR3 is TGCGCCAGCAGCCACCGGACAGGGCGAGGCGATGGCTACACCTTC. V gene TRBV4-1 combines with J gene TRBJ1-2; TRBD1 aligns across 8 bases. Looked up from germline, CDR1 is MGHRA and CDR2 is YSYEKL. There are 15 residues in the CDR3. V was clipped by 3 bases and J by 6 bases; unmatched bases: 9.

A word on this clonotype: Given a much more abundant clone one base away, this may be a read error. V and J are TRBV10-1 and TRBJ2-7; 13 nucleotides match TRBD2. Germline CDR1 and CDR2: WNHNN and SYGVQD (reference sequence). This CDR3 spans 14 amino acids. The CDR3 here is CTSGRLAGGHEQYF. CDR3 bases: TGCACCAGCGGGAGACTAGCGGGGGGCCACGAGCAGTACTTC.

This clonotype occurred many times. The chain joins TRBV21-1 to TRBJ1-5. TRBV21-1 is annotated as a pseudogene. This CDR3 is built from 17 residues. The chain's CDR3 is CASSKWAGQYGNQPQHF. The CDR3 DNA sequence: TGTGCCAGCAGCAAATGGGCTGGGCAGTACGGCAATCAGCCCCAGCATTTT.

This chain joins TRBV2 and TRBJ1-2, with TRBD1 identical over 7 bases. V was clipped by 5 bases and J by 5 bases; unmatched bases: 11. CDR1 is SNHLY and CDR2 is FYNNEI in the germline V gene. The CDR3 has 15 residues. The chain's CDR3 is CASSYYPGQPYGYTF. DNA for the CDR3: TGTGCCAGCAGTTATTACCCGGGACAGCCTTATGGCTACACCTTC.